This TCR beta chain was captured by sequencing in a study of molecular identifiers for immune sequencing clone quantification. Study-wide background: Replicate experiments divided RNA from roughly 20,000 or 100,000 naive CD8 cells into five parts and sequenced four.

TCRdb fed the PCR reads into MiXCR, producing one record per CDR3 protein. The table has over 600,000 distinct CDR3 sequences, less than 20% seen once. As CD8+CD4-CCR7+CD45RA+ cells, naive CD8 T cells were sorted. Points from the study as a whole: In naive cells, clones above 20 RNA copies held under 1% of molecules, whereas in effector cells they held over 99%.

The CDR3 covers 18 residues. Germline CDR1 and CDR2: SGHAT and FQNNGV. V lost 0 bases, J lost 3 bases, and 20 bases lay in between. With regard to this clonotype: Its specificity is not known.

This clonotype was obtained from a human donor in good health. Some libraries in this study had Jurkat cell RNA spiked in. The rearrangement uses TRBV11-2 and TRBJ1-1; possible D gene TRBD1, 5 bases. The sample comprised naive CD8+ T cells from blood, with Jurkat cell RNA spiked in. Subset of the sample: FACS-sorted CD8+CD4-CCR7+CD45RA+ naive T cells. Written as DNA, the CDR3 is TGTGCCAGCAGCTTAGATAGTGGGACCTGGGGAGGTGACACTGAAGCTTTCTTT. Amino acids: CASSLDSGTWGGDTEAFF.